This T cell receptor beta chain was identified during a study of beta chain features in type 1 diabetes. Overall study: Over all samples combined, about 100,000,000 sorted cells were examined. General study results and limits: Within each of all four CD4+ subsets, Type 1 diabetes patients had TCRB CDR3s that were moderately but significantly shorter. Equally in patients and controls, shorter templates might have been favored by PCR. In the patient group, naive, central memory and Treg TCRB repertoires seemed more alike than in the healthy donor group. Individuals with type 1 diabetes displayed fewer insertions and more deletions at VDJ junctions.

Since all of the isolated RNA was reverse transcribed, expressed TCRB transcripts were what got sequenced. TCRdb keeps only in-frame clones here, not all; method: immunoSEQ multiplex PCR. Of hundreds of thousands of clones in the sample, more than 13% were seen once. On this clone: Its specificity is not known.

V lost 0 bases and J 7 bases, leaving 8 bases between the germline ends. Germline lookup yields CDR1 SGDLS and CDR2 YYNGEE. The CDR3 consists of 13 residues. The gene calls are TRBV9 and TRBJ1-5, with D possibly being TRBD1 (5 bases). What was sequenced was naive CD4+ T cells from blood. The sequence was obtained from a man between 18 and 35 years old with type 1 diabetes. CDR3 protein: CASSVDGTQPQHF. Here the CDR3 DNA reads TGTGCCAGCAGCGTAGATGGGACGCAGCCCCAGCATTTT.